This is a list of T cell receptor beta chains from one sample in a study of radiation and T cells in renal cell carcinoma. The method was immunoSEQ multiplex PCR; TCRdb's version includes in-frame clones alone and lacks a portion of them. This table has nearly 50,000 clones, 83% appearing once. The specimen comprised blood, sampled from a patient whose treatment included radiotherapy and nephrectomy. Receptors originate from a woman aged 70-85 years with renal cell carcinoma. Each CDR3 is given with its conserved first and last residue. The order of the fields is J gene, V gene, D gene, clone size, CDR3 DNA, CDR3 protein. The D gene is left open where the match is weak. A clone size is listed for some rows: how often the clone was seen (once, few, many), or a class if it is expanded.

>TRBJ1-1|TRBV7-6|NA|NA
TGTGCCAGCAGCTCCGACAGCGCAAACACTGAAGCTTTCTTT
CASSSDSANTEAFF
>TRBJ2-1|TRBV19|TRBD2|few
TGTGCCAGTACCCCCCATAGCGGGAGTACCTACAATGAGCAGTTCTTC
CASTPHSGSTYNEQFF
>TRBJ2-7|TRBV13|TRBD2|NA
TGTGCCAGCAGCTTAGGGGTAGCGGGGACCTACGAGCAGTACTTC
CASSLGVAGTYEQYF
>TRBJ1-2|TRBV6-6|TRBD1|NA
TGTGCCAGCACTTGGCCCGGACAGGGGTATGGCTACACCTTC
CASTWPGQGYGYTF
>TRBJ1-2|TRBV27|NA|NA
TGTGCCAGCAGAAGCTCGAACTATGGCTACACCTTC
CASRSSNYGYTF
>TRBJ1-5|TRBV6-1|NA|NA
TGTGCCAGCTCCCGGGACCGCTATAGCAATCAGCCCCAGCATTTT
CASSRDRYSNQPQHF
>TRBJ2-3|TRBV2|NA|NA
TGTGCCAGCACCCCGGGATCGAGCACAGATACGCAGTATTTT
CASTPGSSTDTQYF
>TRBJ2-1|TRBV19|TRBD2|NA
TGTGCCAGTAGTATAGCCTCCTTGGGGGGGATGGGCAATGAGCAGTTCTTC
CASSIASLGGMGNEQFF
>TRBJ1-6|TRBV6-5|TRBD1|NA
TGTGCCAGCAGTTTCCTCAGGGGGCCTAATTCACCCCTCCACTTT
CASSFLRGPNSPLHF
>TRBJ2-7|TRBV21-1|NA|NA
TGTGCCAGCAGCAATGGGTACTCTAGCGGGAGTCTCGTCCCCCACTACGAGCAGTACTTC
CASSNGYSSGSLVPHYEQYF
>TRBJ2-1|TRBV9|NA|NA
TGTGCCAGCAGCGTAGTGCAGGGTGAGCAGTTCTTC
CASSVVQGEQFF
>TRBJ2-7|TRBV29-1|TRBD1|NA
TGCAGCGCCCAGGGACAGGGGGCGTACGAGCAGTACTTC
CSAQGQGAYEQYF
>TRBJ1-3|TRBV6-1|NA|NA
TGTGCCAGCAGTGGCGGACGATACTCTGGAAACACCATATATTTT
CASSGGRYSGNTIYF
>TRBJ2-2|TRBV10-3|TRBD2|NA
TGTGCCATCAGTGAGGCTACCGGGACTAGCACCGGGGAGCTGTTTTTT
CAISEATGTSTGELFF
>TRBJ1-1|TRBV4-1|TRBD1|once
TGCGCCAGCAGCCTCGACAGGGGGTCGACTGAAGCTTTCTTT
CASSLDRGSTEAFF
>TRBJ2-6|TRBV7-9|NA|NA
TGTGCCAGCAGCCCGAGGTCCTCTGGGGCCAACGTCCTGACTTTC
CASSPRSSGANVLTF
>TRBJ2-5|TRBV6-1|TRBD2|NA
TGTGCCAGCAGTGAAAGCTATGGGGGTAGCGGGAGTTGGACCCAGTACTTC
CASSESYGGSGSWTQYF
>TRBJ2-7|TRBV19|NA|NA
TGTGCCAGTAGTCAGAGTTACGAGCAGTACTTC
CASSQSYEQYF
>TRBJ1-2|TRBV27|TRBD1|NA
TGTGCCAGCAGTTACAGGGGTATGTGGTATGGCTACACCTTC
CASSYRGMWYGYTF
>TRBJ1-4|TRBV4-3|NA|NA
TGCGCCAGCAGCCTTCAGGGCGCAACTAATGAAAAACTGTTTTTT
CASSLQGATNEKLFF
>TRBJ1-5|TRBV19|TRBD1|NA
TGTGCCAGTAGTGGAGACAGGGGCACCCACAATCAGCCCCAGCATTTT
CASSGDRGTHNQPQHF
>TRBJ2-1|TRBV10-1|TRBD1|NA
TGCGCCAGCAGTAGGGGACAGGGGGCAAATGAGCAGTTCTTC
CASSRGQGANEQFF
>TRBJ2-1|TRBV5-1|TRBD2|NA
TGCGCCAGCAGCGCTGGACTAGCGGCCTACAATGAGCAGTTCTTC
CASSAGLAAYNEQFF
>TRBJ2-5|TRBV10-3|NA|NA
TGTGCCATCAGTCCAGGGATCCAAGAGACCCAGTACTTC
CAISPGIQETQYF
>TRBJ2-2|TRBV5-1|TRBD2|once
TGCGCCAGCAGCTTGGAACTAGCGGGAGTACAAACCGGGGAGCTGTTTTTT
CASSLELAGVQTGELFF
>TRBJ2-5|TRBV27|TRBD2|NA
TGTGCCAGCAGTCTCTCCGGTGGAGCGGGAGGGCCGGAGACCCAGTACTTC
CASSLSGGAGGPETQYF
>TRBJ2-2|TRBV11-3|NA|NA
TGTGCCAGCAGGTTGACAGTGAACACCGGGGAGCTGTTTTTT
CASRLTVNTGELFF
>TRBJ2-7|TRBV6-6|NA|NA
TGTGCCAGCAGTTACAGCCAGGGGTCCTACGAGCAGTACTTC
CASSYSQGSYEQYF
>TRBJ2-5|TRBV18|NA|NA
TGTGCCAGCTCAAAAGGTAGACGGGAGACCCAGTACTTC
CASSKGRRETQYF
>TRBJ2-4|TRBV29-1|NA|NA
TGCAGCGTTGGATTAGCCAAAAACATTCAGTACTTC
CSVGLAKNIQYF
>TRBJ2-2|TRBV7-9|NA|NA
TGTGCCAGCAGCCCCCGGACGGGGGACACCGGGGAGCTGTTTTTT
CASSPRTGDTGELFF
>TRBJ2-5|TRBV5-1|TRBD2|NA
TGCGCCAGCAGTGCTGGGAAAACTAGCGGGGAGACCCAGTACTTC
CASSAGKTSGETQYF
>TRBJ2-1|TRBV7-6|TRBD2|NA
TGTGCCAGCAGTATTAGGAGCGGTAGCGGGACTAACAATGAGCAGTTCTTC
CASSIRSGSGTNNEQFF
>TRBJ2-2|TRBV19|NA|NA
TGTGCCAGTAGTTCAAGACTGACCGGGGAGCTGTTTTTT
CASSSRLTGELFF
>TRBJ2-5|TRBV4-1|TRBD1|NA
TGCGCCAGCAGCCAAGAACCCCAGGGGGCTCGGGAGACCCAGTACTTC
CASSQEPQGARETQYF
>TRBJ1-1|TRBV7-2|NA|NA
TGTGCCAGCAGCAAGGCTTCCGGGACCAACACTGAAGCTTTCTTT
CASSKASGTNTEAFF
>TRBJ2-1|TRBV11-3|NA|NA
TGTGCCAGCAGCTTAGCCCTAGCCTCTCTAGGTGAGCAGTTCTTC
CASSLALASLGEQFF
>TRBJ2-2|TRBV6-1|NA|NA
TGTGCCAGCAGTGGGGAAGGACGGTTGACCGGGGAGCTGTTTTTT
CASSGEGRLTGELFF
>TRBJ2-7|TRBV30|NA|once
TGTGCCTGGAGTTCGGGGCGGTACGAGCAGTACTTC
CAWSSGRYEQYF
>TRBJ1-1|TRBV29-1|TRBD1|NA
TGCAGCGTTGAATTTCGACAGGGACACATGAACACTGAAGCTTTCTTT
CSVEFRQGHMNTEAFF
>TRBJ2-7|TRBV2|TRBD1|NA
TGTGCCAGCAGTTTGGCGGGACAGGGACTTTACGAGCAGTACTTC
CASSLAGQGLYEQYF
>TRBJ2-7|TRBV14|TRBD2|NA
TGTGCCAGCAGCCCACGGACTAGCGGGAGGTCGGGGGAGCAGTACTTC
CASSPRTSGRSGEQYF
>TRBJ2-2|TRBV2|NA|NA
TGTGCCAGCAGTGTTACAGGGTACACCGGGGAGCTGTTTTTT
CASSVTGYTGELFF
>TRBJ1-1|TRBV19|NA|few
TGTGCCAGTAGTATGGTGGGTGCCACTGAAGCTTTCTTT
CASSMVGATEAFF
>TRBJ2-3|TRBV13|TRBD1|NA
TGTGCCAGCAGCTTAGCTGGGACAGGGGGCTGGGATACGCAGTATTTT
CASSLAGTGGWDTQYF
>TRBJ1-4|TRBV5-1|TRBD1|NA
TGCGCCAGCAGCCCAGGGCAGGGGGCAGATGAAAAACTGTTTTTT
CASSPGQGADEKLFF
>TRBJ1-3|TRBV25-1|NA|NA
TGTGCCAGCAGTGTCGGGACCTTCTCTGGAAACACCATATATTTT
CASSVGTFSGNTIYF
>TRBJ1-2|TRBV7-2|NA|once
TGTGCCAGCAGCCTTGACCCTAACTATGGCTACACCTTC
CASSLDPNYGYTF
>TRBJ1-2|TRBV27|TRBD1|once
TGTGCCAGCAGTTTATCTCAGGGGGCGGGGGGCTACACCTTC
CASSLSQGAGGYTF
>TRBJ2-2|TRBV7-9|TRBD1|NA
TGTGCCAGCAGCGCTAGACAGGGGGCGGCTATGGGGACCGGGGAGCTGTTTTTT
CASSARQGAAMGTGELFF
>TRBJ2-3|TRBV19|NA|NA
TGTGCCAGTAGTATTAGTTGGGACACCACAGATACGCAGTATTTT
CASSISWDTTDTQYF
>TRBJ1-2|TRBV5-8|NA|few
TGTGCCAGCAGCTTGGGGTCCGGTGGCTACACCTTC
CASSLGSGGYTF
>TRBJ2-3|TRBV5-5|TRBD1|once
TGTGCCAGCAGCCCGGCTCCGGGACAGGGGGCTCTTAGCACAGATACGCAGTATTTT
CASSPAPGQGALSTDTQYF
>TRBJ1-1|TRBV5-4|NA|NA
TGTGCCAGCAGCCAGGAGTTAACAGGGCTGAACACTGAAGCTTTCTTT
CASSQELTGLNTEAFF
>TRBJ1-4|TRBV5-1|TRBD1|NA
TGCGCCAGCAGCGGGACAGGGGGCGCGGGTGAAAAACTGTTTTTT
CASSGTGGAGEKLFF
>TRBJ1-3|TRBV2|NA|NA
TGTGCCAGCAGTGACAGGTCAACGCTTGGAAACACCATATATTTT
CASSDRSTLGNTIYF
>TRBJ1-1|TRBV7-9|NA|NA
TGTGCCAGCAGCTTATCCTCACAGGGGAACACTGAAGCTTTCTTT
CASSLSSQGNTEAFF
>TRBJ2-7|TRBV4-2|TRBD2|NA
TGTGCCAGCAGCACCCGGACTAGCGGGGCGGGGGAGCAGTACTTC
CASSTRTSGAGEQYF
>TRBJ2-7|TRBV19|TRBD1|NA
TGTGCCACTTCGGACAGGGCCTCCAACGAGCAGTACTTC
CATSDRASNEQYF
>TRBJ2-7|TRBV6-5|NA|NA
TGTGCCAGCAGTGCCTCATCCCGCGAGCAGTACTTC
CASSASSREQYF